This T cell receptor (beta chain) was captured in a study of CD4 and CD8 cells across lung adenocarcinoma regions. In TCRdb, the PCR reads were re-called with MiXCR into one record per CDR3 protein. The sample contains approximately 16,000 distinct CDR3 sequences, roughly three fifths of which appear only once. CDR3 length: 14 residues. V shed 6 bases, J shed 11 bases, and the junction held 13 bases outside the gene matches. Germline V gives CDR1 MNHNS, CDR2 SASEGT. Donors had localized lung adenocarcinoma, a non-small cell lung cancer. The receptor comes from a female donor with lung adenocarcinoma. The CD4 and CD8 labels of this study may be unreliable. This chain connects TRBV6-1 to TRBJ2-5, with 9 bases aligning to TRBD1. Sequenced input: CD8+ T cells from the center of a lung tumor. CDR3 loop: CASRLWDRDPEQYF. The CDR3 DNA reads TGTGCCAGCAGATTGTGGGACAGGGATCCGGAGCAGTACTTC.